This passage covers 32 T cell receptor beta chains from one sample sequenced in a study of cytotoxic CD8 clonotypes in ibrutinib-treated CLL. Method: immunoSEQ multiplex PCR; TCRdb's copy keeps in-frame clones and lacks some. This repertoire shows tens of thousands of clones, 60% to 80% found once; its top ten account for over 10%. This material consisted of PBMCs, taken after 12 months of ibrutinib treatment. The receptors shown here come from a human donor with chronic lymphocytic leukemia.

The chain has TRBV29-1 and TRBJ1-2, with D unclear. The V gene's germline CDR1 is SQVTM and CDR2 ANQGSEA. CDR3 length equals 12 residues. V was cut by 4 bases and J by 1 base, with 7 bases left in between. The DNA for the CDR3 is TGCAGCGTTGTTTTCAATAACTATGGCTACACCTTC. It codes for CSVVFNNYGYTF.

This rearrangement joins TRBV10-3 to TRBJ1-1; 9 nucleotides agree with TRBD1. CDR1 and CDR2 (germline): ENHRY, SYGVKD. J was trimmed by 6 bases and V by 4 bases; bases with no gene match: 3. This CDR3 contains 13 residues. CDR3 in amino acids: CAISGGTGPEAFF. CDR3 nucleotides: TGTGCCATCAGTGGGGGGACAGGGCCTGAAGCTTTCTTT.

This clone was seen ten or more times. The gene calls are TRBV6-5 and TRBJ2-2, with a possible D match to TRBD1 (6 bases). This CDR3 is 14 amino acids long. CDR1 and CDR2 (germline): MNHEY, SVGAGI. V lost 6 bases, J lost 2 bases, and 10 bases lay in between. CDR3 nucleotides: TGTGCCAGCAGATGGGGGCTTAACACCGGGGAGCTGTTTTTT. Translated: CASRWGLNTGELFF.

Written as DNA, the CDR3 is TGTGCCAGTAGGCAGGGAGTCCACAATGAGCAGTTCTTC. Translation gives CASRQGVHNEQFF. V is TRBV19 and J is TRBJ2-1; D is possibly TRBD1 or TRBD2 (5 bases each). Trimming pared 6 bases from V and 5 bases from J, leaving 11 bases between. CDR1 is LNHDA, CDR2 SQIVND, per germline (reference sequence). The CDR3 extends over 13 amino acids.

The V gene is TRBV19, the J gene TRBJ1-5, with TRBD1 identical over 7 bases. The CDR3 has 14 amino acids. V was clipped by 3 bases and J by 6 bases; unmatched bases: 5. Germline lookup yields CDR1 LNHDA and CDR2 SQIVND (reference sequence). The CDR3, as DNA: TGTGCCAGTAGTATCTGGCGGGACAGTCAGCCCCAGCATTTT. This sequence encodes CASSIWRDSQPQHF.

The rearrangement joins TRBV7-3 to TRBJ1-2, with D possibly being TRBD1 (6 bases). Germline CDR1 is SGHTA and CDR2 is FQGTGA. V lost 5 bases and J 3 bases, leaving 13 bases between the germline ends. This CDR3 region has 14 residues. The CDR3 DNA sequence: TGTGCCAGCAGCCTCAGGGGTTTTGACTATGGCTACACCTTC. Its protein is CASSLRGFDYGYTF.

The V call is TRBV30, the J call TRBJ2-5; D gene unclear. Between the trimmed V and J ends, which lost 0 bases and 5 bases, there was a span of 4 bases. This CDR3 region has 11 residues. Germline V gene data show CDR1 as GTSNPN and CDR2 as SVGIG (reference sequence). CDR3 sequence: CAWSVGETQYF. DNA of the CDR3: TGTGCCTGGAGTGTAGGGGAGACCCAGTACTTC.

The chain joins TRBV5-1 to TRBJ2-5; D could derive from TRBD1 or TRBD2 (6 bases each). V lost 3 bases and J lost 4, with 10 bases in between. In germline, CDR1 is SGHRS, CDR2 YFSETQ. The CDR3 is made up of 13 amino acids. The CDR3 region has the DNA TGCGCCAGCAGCTACCGGGGGCCAGAGACCCAGTACTTC. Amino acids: CASSYRGPETQYF.

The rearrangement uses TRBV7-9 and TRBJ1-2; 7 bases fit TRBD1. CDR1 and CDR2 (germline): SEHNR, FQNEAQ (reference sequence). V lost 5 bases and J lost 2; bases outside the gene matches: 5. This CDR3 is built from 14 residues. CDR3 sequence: CASSSTGENYGYTF. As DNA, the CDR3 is TGTGCCAGCAGCAGTACAGGGGAGAACTATGGCTACACCTTC.

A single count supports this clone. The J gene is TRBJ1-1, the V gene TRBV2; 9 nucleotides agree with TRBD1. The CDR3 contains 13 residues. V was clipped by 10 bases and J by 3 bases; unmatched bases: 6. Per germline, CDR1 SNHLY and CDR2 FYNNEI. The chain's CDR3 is CATNRGRDTEAFF. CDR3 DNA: TGTGCCACTAACAGGGGGCGGGACACTGAAGCTTTCTTT.

CDR3 sequence reads: CASSLEGGGYSYEQYF. The CDR3, as DNA: TGTGCCAGCAGCTTAGAGGGCGGGGGCTACTCCTACGAGCAGTACTTC. The gene calls are TRBV7-6 and TRBJ2-7; a possible D gene is TRBD2 (7 bases). CDR3 length equals 16 residues. From germline, CDR1 is SGHVS and CDR2 FNYEAQ. Trimming removed 1 base from V and 0 bases from J, with 13 bases in between.

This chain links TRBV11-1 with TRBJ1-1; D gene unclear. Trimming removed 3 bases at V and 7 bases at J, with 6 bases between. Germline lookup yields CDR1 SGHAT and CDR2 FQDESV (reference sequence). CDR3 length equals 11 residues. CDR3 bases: TGTGCCAGCAGCTTGGGCGGTGAAGCTTTCTTT. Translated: CASSLGGEAFF.

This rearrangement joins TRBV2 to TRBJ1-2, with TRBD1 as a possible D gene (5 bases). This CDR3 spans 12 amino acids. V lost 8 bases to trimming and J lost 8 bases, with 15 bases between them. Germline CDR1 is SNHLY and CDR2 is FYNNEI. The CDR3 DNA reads TGTGCCAGCGTCCAGGGATCTGGAGGCTACACCTTC. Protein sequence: CASVQGSGGYTF.

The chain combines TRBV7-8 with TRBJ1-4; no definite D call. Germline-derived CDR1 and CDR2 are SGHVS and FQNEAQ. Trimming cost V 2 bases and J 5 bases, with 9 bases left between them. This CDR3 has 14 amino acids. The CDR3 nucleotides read TGTGCCAGCAGCTTATCTCAGATCAATGAAAAACTGTTTTTT. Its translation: CASSLSQINEKLFF. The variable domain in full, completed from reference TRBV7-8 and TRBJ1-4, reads GAGVSQSPRYKVAKRGQDVALRCDPISGHVSLFWYQQALGQGPEFLTYFQNEAQLDKSGLPSDRFFAERPEGSVSTLKIQRTQQEDSAVYLCASSLSQINEKLFFGSGTQLSVL.

The CDR3 sequence: CASSRSGFTEAFF. The CDR3 nucleotides are TGTGCCAGCAGCCGATCAGGTTTCACTGAAGCTTTCTTT. The genes are TRBV5-6 and TRBJ1-1; no reliable D call. This CDR3 region has 13 residues. V was shortened by 4 bases and J by 4 bases, with 11 bases between the two germline ends. Germline CDR1 SGHDT, CDR2 YYEEEE. The full variable domain, its missing parts supplied by reference TRBV5-6 and TRBJ1-1, is DAGVTQSPTHLIKTRGQQVTLRCSPKSGHDTVSWYQQALGQGPQFIFQYYEEEERQRGNFPDRFSGHQFPNYSSELNVNALLLGDSALYLCASSRSGFTEAFFGQGTRLTVV.

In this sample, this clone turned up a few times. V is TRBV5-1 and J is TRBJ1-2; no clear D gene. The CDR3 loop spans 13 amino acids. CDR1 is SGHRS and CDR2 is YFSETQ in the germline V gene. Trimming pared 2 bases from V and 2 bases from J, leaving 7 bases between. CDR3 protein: CASSFAGNYGYTF. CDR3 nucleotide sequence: TGCGCCAGCAGCTTCGCAGGAAACTATGGCTACACCTTC.

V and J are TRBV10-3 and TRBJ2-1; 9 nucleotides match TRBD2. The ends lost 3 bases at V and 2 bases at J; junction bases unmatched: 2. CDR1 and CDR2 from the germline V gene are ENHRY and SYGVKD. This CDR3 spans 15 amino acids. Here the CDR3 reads CAISDGGGAYNEQFF. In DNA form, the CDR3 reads TGTGCCATCAGTGACGGCGGGGGGGCCTACAATGAGCAGTTCTTC.

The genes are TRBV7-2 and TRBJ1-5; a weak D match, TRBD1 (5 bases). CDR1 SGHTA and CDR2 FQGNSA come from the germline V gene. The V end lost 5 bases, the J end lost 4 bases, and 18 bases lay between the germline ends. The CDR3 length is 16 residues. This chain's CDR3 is CASSASMRGANQPQHF. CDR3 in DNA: TGTGCCAGCAGCGCATCGATGAGAGGGGCGAATCAGCCCCAGCATTTT.

CDR3: CAISEFSSYNEQFF. DNA of the CDR3: TGTGCCATCAGTGAATTCAGCTCCTACAATGAGCAGTTCTTC. The rearrangement joins TRBV10-3 to TRBJ2-1; D gene unclear. V lost 3 bases and J 0 bases, leaving 6 bases between the germline ends. The CDR3 runs 14 residues. CDR1 and CDR2 from the germline V gene are ENHRY and SYGVKD.

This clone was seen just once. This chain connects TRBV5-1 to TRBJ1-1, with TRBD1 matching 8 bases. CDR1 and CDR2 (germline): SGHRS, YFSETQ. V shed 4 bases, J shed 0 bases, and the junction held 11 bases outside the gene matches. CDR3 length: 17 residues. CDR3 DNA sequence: TGCGCCAGCAGCATCGGGACAGGTCTGATCATGAACACTGAAGCTTTCTTT. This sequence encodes CASSIGTGLIMNTEAFF.

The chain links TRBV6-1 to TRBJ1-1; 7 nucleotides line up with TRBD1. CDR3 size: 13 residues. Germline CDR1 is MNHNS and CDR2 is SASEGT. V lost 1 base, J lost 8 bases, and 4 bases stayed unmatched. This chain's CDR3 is CASSEDFRGEAFF. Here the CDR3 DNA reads TGTGCCAGCAGTGAAGATTTCAGGGGGGAAGCTTTCTTT.

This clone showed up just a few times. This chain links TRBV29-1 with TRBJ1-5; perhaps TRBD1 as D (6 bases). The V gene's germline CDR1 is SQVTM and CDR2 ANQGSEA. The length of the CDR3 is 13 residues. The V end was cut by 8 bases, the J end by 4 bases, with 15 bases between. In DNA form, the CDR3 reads TGCAGCCACTCGGAGGGGGAGAATCAGCCCCAGCATTTT. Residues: CSHSEGENQPQHF.

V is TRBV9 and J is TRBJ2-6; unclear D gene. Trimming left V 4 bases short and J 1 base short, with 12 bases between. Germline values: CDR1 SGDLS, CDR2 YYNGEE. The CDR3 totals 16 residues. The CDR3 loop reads CASSPSPDSGANVLTF. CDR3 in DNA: TGTGCCAGCAGCCCTTCCCCCGATTCTGGGGCCAACGTCCTGACTTTC.

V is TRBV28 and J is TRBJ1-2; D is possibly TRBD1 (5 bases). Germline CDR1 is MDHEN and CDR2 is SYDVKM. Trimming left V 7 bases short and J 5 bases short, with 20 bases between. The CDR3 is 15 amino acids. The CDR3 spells CASTLPAGGVYGYTF. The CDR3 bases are TGTGCCAGCACCCTCCCTGCTGGGGGTGTATATGGCTACACCTTC.

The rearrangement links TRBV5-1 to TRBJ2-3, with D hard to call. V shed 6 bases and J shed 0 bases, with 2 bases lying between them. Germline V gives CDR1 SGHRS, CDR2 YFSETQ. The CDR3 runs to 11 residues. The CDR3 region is CASTSTDTQYF. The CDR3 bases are TGCGCCAGCACCAGCACAGATACGCAGTATTTT.

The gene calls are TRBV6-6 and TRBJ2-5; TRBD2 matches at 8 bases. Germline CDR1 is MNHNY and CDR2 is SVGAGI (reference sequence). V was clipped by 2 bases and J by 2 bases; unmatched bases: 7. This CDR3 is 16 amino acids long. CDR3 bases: TGTGCCAGCAGTTACGGAATGTCTAGCGGGCAAGAGACCCAGTACTTC. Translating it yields CASSYGMSSGQETQYF.

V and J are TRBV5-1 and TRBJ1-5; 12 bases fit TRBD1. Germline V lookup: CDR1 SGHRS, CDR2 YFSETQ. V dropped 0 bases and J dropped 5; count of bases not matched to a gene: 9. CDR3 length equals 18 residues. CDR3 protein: CASSLGISGQGADQPQHF. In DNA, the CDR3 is TGCGCCAGCAGCTTGGGTATTTCGGGACAGGGGGCGGATCAGCCCCAGCATTTT.

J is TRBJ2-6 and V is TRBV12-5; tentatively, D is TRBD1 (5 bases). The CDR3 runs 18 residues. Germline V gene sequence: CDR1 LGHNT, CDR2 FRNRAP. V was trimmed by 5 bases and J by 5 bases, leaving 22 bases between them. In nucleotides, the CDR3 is TGTGCTAGTGGTGGCAGCTCTGCAGGACAAAGTCGGGCCAACGTCCTGACTTTC. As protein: CASGGSSAGQSRANVLTF.

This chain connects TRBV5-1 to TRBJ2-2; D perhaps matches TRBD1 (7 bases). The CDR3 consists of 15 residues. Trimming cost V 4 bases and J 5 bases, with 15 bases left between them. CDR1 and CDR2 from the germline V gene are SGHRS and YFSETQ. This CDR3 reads CASSRGDSNTGELFF. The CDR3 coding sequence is TGCGCCAGCAGCAGGGGGGACAGCAATACCGGGGAGCTGTTTTTT.

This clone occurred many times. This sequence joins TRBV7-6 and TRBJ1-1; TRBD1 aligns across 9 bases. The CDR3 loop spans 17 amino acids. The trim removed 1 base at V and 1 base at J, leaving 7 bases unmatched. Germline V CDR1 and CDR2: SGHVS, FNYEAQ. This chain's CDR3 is CASSLGEGDRANTEAFF. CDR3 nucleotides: TGTGCCAGCAGCTTAGGGGAGGGGGACAGGGCGAACACTGAAGCTTTCTTT.

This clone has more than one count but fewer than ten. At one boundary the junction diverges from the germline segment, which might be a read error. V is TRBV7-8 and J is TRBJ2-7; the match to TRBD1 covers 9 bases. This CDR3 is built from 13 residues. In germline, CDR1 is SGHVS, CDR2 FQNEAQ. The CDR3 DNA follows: TGTGCCAGCTCCGCTGACCGGGACAGGGAAGGTTTCTTC. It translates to CASSADRDREGFF.

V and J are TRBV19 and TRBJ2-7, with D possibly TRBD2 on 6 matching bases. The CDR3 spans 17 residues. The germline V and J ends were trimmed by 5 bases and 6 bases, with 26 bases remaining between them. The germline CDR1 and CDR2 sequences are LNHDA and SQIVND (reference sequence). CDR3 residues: CASSSLFRDPGGVEQYF. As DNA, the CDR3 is TGTGCCAGTAGTTCCTTATTTCGGGACCCAGGCGGGGTCGAGCAGTACTTC.